These 9 T cell receptor beta chains share one sample of origin, sequenced in a study of response to subunit inactivated influenza vaccine. TCRdb used MiXCR to reprocess the RT-PCR reads, holding one entry per CDR3 protein. In the table there are around 480,000 distinct CDR3 sequences, approximately 11% of which are singletons. Specimen: PBMCs from blood, collected roughly 48 days after vaccination. These receptors all stem from a man aged 50 or older who received an inactivated influenza vaccine.

This clonotype was seen ten or more times. The V and J genes are TRBV5-1 and TRBJ2-5; tentatively, D is TRBD2 (6 bases). The germline V gene has CDR1 SGHRS and CDR2 YFSETQ. The CDR3 totals 14 residues. Trimming took off 4 bases at V and 2 bases at J, with 12 bases between the two ends. DNA of the CDR3: TGCGCCAGCAGCGACTACGGGAGTCAAGAGACCCAGTACTTC. Amino acid sequence: CASSDYGSQETQYF.

This clonotype was seen ten or more times. Here the CDR3 reads CSARPTVRETQYF. The CDR3 region has the DNA TGCAGTGCTAGGCCGACAGTACGGGAGACCCAGTACTTC. The chain recombines TRBV20-1 with TRBJ2-5, with a weak D call TRBD1 (5 bases). The ends were cut back, 3 bases at V and 5 bases at J, with 13 bases in the middle. In germline, CDR1 is DFQATT, CDR2 SNEGSKA (reference sequence). The length of the CDR3 is 13 residues.

This clonotype has a handful of counts. This chain links TRBV9 with TRBJ2-1; perhaps TRBD2 as D (7 bases). Germline V gene lookup returns CDR1 SGDLS and CDR2 YYNGEE. CDR3 length equals 14 residues. V was trimmed by 0 bases and J by 9 bases, leaving 13 bases between them. CDR3 coding DNA: TGTGCCAGCAGCGTAGGGGGGGGCGGGTCTGAGCAGTTCTTC. This translates into CASSVGGGGSEQFF. The full variable domain, its missing parts supplied by reference TRBV9 and TRBJ2-1, is DSGVTQTPKHLITATGQRVTLRCSPRSGDLSVYWYQQSLDQGLQFLIQYYNGEERAKGNILERFSAQQFPDLHSELNLSSLELGDSALYFCASSVGGGGSEQFFGPGTRLTVL.

This clonotype showed up just a few times. The chain couples TRBV20-1 to TRBJ1-2; D perhaps matches TRBD1 (6 bases). Trimming cost V 4 bases and J 6 bases, with 18 bases left between them. CDR1 is DFQATT, CDR2 SNEGSKA, per germline (reference sequence). There are 14 residues in the CDR3. CDR3 loop: CSATPPGQKNGYTF. CDR3 bases: TGCAGTGCTACCCCTCCCGGACAGAAAAATGGCTACACCTTC.

The chain recombines TRBV6-1 with TRBJ1-3; no reliable D call. Germline V gene data show CDR1 as MNHNS and CDR2 as SASEGT. V lost 6 bases and J lost 0, with 6 bases in between. The CDR3 runs to 13 residues. CDR3 nucleotide sequence: TGTGCCAGCAGGGACGGCTCTGGAAACACCATATATTTT. It is translated as CASRDGSGNTIYF.

This clonotype has only a few counts. V is TRBV11-2 and J is TRBJ2-1; D is uncertain. The V end was cut by 0 bases, the J end by 6 bases, with 9 bases between. From germline, CDR1 is SGHAT and CDR2 FQNNGV. The CDR3 sequence is 14 residues long. The CDR3 is CASSLDQLSNEQFF. CDR3 nucleotide sequence: TGTGCCAGCAGCTTAGATCAACTCTCCAATGAGCAGTTCTTC.

In this sample, this clonotype turned up once. V and J are TRBV7-2 and TRBJ2-1; 9 nucleotides line up with TRBD1. V trimming: 6 bases; J trimming: 3 bases; junction bases outside the gene matches: 6. The CDR3 is 15 amino acids. The V gene's germline CDR1 is SGHTA and CDR2 FQGNSA. The CDR3 DNA reads as TGTGCCAGCAGGCTAGGGACAGGGTACTACAATGAGCAGTTCTTC. It encodes CASRLGTGYYNEQFF.

V usage is TRBV30 and J usage is TRBJ1-6, with 9 bases aligning to TRBD1. Trimming took 2 bases from V and 10 from J; bases not matched to a gene: 6. Per the germline V gene, CDR1 is GTSNPN and CDR2 is SVGIG (reference sequence). The CDR3 extends over 14 amino acids. CDR3 sequence: CAWSYRQGGSPLHF. The DNA for the CDR3 is TGTGCCTGGAGTTACCGACAGGGGGGCTCACCCCTCCACTTT. Drawing the rest from reference TRBV30 and TRBJ1-6, the complete variable domain is SQTIHQWPATLVQPVGSPLSLECTVEGTSNPNLYWYRQAAGRGLQLLFYSVGIGQISSEVPQNLSASRPQDRQFILSSKKLLLSDSGFYLCAWSYRQGGSPLHFGNGTRLTVT.

This clonotype appeared a few times. The rearrangement uses TRBV7-2 and TRBJ2-1; tentatively, D is TRBD2 (5 bases). The V end lost 3 bases, the J end lost 10 bases, and 10 bases lay between the germline ends. Germline assignment: CDR1 SGHTA and CDR2 FQGNSA. The CDR3 loop spans 12 amino acids. The CDR3: CASSFLSGEQFF. CDR3 DNA sequence: TGTGCCAGCAGCTTCCTAAGCGGCGAGCAGTTCTTC.